This T cell receptor beta chain was recovered during a study of response to subunit inactivated influenza vaccine. Findings and caveats of the study: A suggestion made by the authors is that each seasonal influenza vaccination recruits few new T cells.

TCRdb used MiXCR to reprocess the RT-PCR reads, holding one entry per CDR3 protein. The sample carries about 480,000 distinct CDR3 sequences, 11% recorded once. V was shortened by 1 base and J by 0 bases, with 10 bases between the two germline ends. In germline, CDR1 is SGHVS, CDR2 FQNEAQ. The CDR3 runs to 16 residues. Comment on this clonotype: The antigen remains undetermined.

Here the sequenced sample was PBMCs from blood, taken 40 to 50 days after vaccination. V gene TRBV7-8 combines with J gene TRBJ1-5, with TRBD1 as a possible D gene (5 bases). The sequence was obtained from a man between 50 and 59 years old who received an inactivated influenza vaccine. The CDR3 sequence is CASSLGGTFSNQPQHF. CDR3 nucleotide sequence: TGTGCCAGCAGCTTAGGGGGGACCTTTAGCAATCAGCCCCAGCATTTT. Filled out from reference TRBV7-8 and TRBJ1-5, the complete variable domain reads GAGVSQSPRYKVAKRGQDVALRCDPISGHVSLFWYQQALGQGPEFLTYFQNEAQLDKSGLPSDRFFAERPEGSVSTLKIQRTQQEDSAVYLCASSLGGTFSNQPQHFGDGTRLSIL.